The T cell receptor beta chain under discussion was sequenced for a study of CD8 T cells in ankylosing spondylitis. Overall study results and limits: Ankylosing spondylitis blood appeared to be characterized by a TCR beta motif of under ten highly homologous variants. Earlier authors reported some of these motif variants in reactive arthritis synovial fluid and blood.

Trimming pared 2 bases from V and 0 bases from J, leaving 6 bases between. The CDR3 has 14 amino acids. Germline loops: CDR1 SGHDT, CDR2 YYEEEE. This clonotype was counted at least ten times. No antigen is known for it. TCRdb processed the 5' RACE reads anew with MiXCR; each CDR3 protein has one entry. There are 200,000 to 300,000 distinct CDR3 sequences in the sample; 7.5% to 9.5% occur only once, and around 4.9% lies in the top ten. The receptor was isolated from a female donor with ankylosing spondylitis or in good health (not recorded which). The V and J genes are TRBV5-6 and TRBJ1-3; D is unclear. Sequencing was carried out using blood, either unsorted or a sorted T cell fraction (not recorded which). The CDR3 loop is CASSLMYSGNTIYF. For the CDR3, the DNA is TGTGCCAGCAGCTTAATGTACTCTGGAAACACCATATATTTT.